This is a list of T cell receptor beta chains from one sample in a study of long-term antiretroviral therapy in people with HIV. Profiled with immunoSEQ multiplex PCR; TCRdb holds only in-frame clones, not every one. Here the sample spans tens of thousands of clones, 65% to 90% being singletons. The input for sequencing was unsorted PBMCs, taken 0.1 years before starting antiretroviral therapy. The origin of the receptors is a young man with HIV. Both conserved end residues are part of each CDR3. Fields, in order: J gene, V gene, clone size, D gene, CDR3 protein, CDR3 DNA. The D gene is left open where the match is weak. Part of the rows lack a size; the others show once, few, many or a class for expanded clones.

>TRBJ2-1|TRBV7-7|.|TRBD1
CASSFGTGNEQFF
TGTGCTAGCAGCTTCGGGACAGGGAATGAGCAGTTCTTC
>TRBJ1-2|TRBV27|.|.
CASSFSRGAYGYTF
TGTGCCAGCAGTTTTTCTAGAGGGGCCTATGGCTACACCTTC
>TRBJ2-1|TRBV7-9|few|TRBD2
CASSPSSASGGAFNEQFF
TGTGCCAGCAGCCCCTCTTCGGCTAGCGGGGGGGCCTTCAATGAGCAGTTCTTC
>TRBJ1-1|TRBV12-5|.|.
CASGFGSGATEAFF
TGTGCTAGTGGTTTTGGCTCCGGGGCCACTGAAGCTTTCTTT
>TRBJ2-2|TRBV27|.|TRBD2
CASSFSAGGTGELFF
TGTGCCAGCAGTTTTTCGGCGGGAGGCACCGGGGAGCTGTTTTTT
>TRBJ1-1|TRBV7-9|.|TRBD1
CASSLGVTGAQAFF
TGTGCCAGCAGCTTAGGAGTGACAGGGGCTCAAGCTTTCTTT
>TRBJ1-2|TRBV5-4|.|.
CASSLAGLPSRTF
TGTGCCAGCAGCTTGGCGGGATTGCCTAGTCGCACCTTC
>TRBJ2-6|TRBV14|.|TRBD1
CASSQGGQVPTGANVLTF
TGTGCCAGCAGCCAAGGGGGACAGGTCCCGACCGGGGCCAACGTCCTGACTTTC
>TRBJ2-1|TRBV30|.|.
CAWSRNEQFF
TGTGCCTGGAGTCGCAATGAGCAGTTCTTC
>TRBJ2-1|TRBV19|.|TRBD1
CASAETGAYNEQFF
TGTGCCAGCGCGGAGACAGGGGCATACAATGAGCAGTTCTTC
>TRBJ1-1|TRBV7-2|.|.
CASSLTNTEAFF
TGTGCCAGCAGCTTAACGAACACTGAAGCTTTCTTT
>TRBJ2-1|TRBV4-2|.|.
CASSPTGGAGIYNEQFF
TGTGCCAGCAGCCCGACCGGGGGTGCGGGGATCTACAATGAGCAGTTCTTC
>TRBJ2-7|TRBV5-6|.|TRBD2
CASSFTYTAGEGYEQYF
TGTGCCAGCAGCTTTACCTACACAGCGGGGGAGGGCTACGAGCAGTACTTC
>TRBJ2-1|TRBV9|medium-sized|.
CASSVGSADNEQFF
TGTGCCAGCAGCGTAGGGTCAGCGGACAATGAGCAGTTCTTC
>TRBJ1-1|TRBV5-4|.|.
CASQIGASMNTEAFF
TGTGCCAGCCAAATTGGGGCAAGTATGAACACTGAAGCTTTCTTT
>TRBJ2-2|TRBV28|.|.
CASSFPGELFF
TGTGCCAGCAGTTTTCCCGGGGAGCTGTTTTTT
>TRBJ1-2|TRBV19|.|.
CASRKDTNYGYTF
TGTGCCAGTCGCAAGGACACTAACTATGGCTACACCTTC
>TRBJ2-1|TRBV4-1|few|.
CASSNWDDNEQFF
TGCGCCAGCAGCAACTGGGACGACAATGAGCAGTTCTTC
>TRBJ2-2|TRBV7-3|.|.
CASSLATGALAGELFF
TGTGCCAGCAGCTTAGCCACCGGGGCCTTGGCCGGGGAGCTGTTTTTT
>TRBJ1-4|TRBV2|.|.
CASRVGRQEKLFF
TGTGCCAGCAGAGTTGGGAGGCAGGAAAAACTGTTTTTT
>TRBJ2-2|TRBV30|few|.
CAWSVDYTGELFF
TGTGCCTGGAGTGTGGACTACACCGGGGAGCTGTTTTTT
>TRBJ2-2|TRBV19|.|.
CASTQPGATGELFF
TGTGCCAGTACACAGCCCGGGGCCACCGGGGAGCTGTTTTTT
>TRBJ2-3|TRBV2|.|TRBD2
CASSAGSGGARVDTQYF
TGTGCCAGCAGTGCTGGTAGCGGGGGGGCCCGGGTAGATACGCAGTATTTT
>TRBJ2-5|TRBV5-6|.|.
CASSLREVETQYF
TGTGCCAGCAGCCTCAGGGAGGTAGAGACCCAGTACTTC
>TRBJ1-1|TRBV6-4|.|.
CASSEGMNTEAFF
TGTGCCAGCAGTGAAGGCATGAACACTGAAGCTTTCTTT
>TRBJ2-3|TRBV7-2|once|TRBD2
CASSLRLAGAPDTQYF
TGTGCCAGCAGCCTCCGACTAGCGGGAGCACCAGATACGCAGTATTTT
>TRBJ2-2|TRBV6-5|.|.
CASSYNVAVNTGELFF
TGTGCCAGCAGTTATAACGTAGCGGTTAACACCGGGGAGCTGTTTTTT
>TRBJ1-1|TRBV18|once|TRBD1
CASSPRTGKMNTEAFF
TGTGCCAGCTCACCGCGGACAGGGAAAATGAACACTGAAGCTTTCTTT
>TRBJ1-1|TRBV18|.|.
CASSQDTTEAFF
TGTGCCAGCTCACAAGACACCACTGAAGCTTTCTTT
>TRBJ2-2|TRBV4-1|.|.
CASRLRRGDTGELFF
TGCGCCAGCAGATTAAGGAGGGGCGACACCGGGGAGCTGTTTTTT
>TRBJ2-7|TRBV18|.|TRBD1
CTSSGQGDHEQYF
TGTACCAGCTCAGGACAGGGTGACCACGAGCAGTACTTC
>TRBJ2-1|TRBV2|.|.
CASGLWSYNEQFF
TGTGCCAGCGGACTTTGGTCCTACAATGAGCAGTTCTTC
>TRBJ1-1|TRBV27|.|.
CASSSTMNTEAFF
TGTGCCAGCAGTTCGACAATGAACACTGAAGCTTTCTTT
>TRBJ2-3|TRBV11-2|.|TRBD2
CASSSYPDYRTSLLDTQYF
TGTGCCAGCAGCTCGTACCCGGACTACAGGACTAGTTTATTGGATACGCAGTATTTT
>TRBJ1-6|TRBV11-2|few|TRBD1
CASTGQYNSPLHF
TGTGCCAGCACGGGACAGTATAATTCACCCCTCCACTTT
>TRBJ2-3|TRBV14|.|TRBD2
CASSTSGGADTQYF
TGTGCCAGCAGTACTAGCGGGGGGGCTGATACGCAGTATTTT
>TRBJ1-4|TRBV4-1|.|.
CASSFRIGRSNEKLFF
TGCGCCAGCAGCTTCCGAATAGGGCGGTCTAATGAAAAACTGTTTTTT
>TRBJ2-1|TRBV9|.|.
CASSVERGGEQFF
TGTGCCAGCAGCGTAGAGAGGGGTGGTGAGCAGTTCTTC